One and the same sample provided the 14 T cell receptor beta chains below, sequenced in a study of blood T cell repertoires in COVID-19. Clones were sequenced by immunoSEQ multiplex PCR, and TCRdb holds only the in-frame ones, with some missing. This table holds 200,000 to 250,000 clones, about 85% found once. The sequencing input was peripheral blood. The receptors were sampled from a man younger than 45 who had recovered from COVID-19.

The chain couples TRBV6-5 to TRBJ2-3, with 7 bases identical to TRBD1. The germline gives CDR1 MNHEY, CDR2 SVGAGI. The V gene end was trimmed by 6 bases and the J gene end by 0 bases; junction bases not matched to a gene: 6. The CDR3 loop spans 15 amino acids. For the CDR3, the DNA is TGTGCCAGCAGGCAGATGACAGGGAGCACAGATACGCAGTATTTT. Translated, it gives CASRQMTGSTDTQYF.

V is TRBV19 and J is TRBJ1-3; 10 nucleotides align to TRBD1. The J segment lost 4 bases and the V segment lost 5 bases, leaving 8 bases of the junction unmatched. The CDR3 is 16 amino acids. The germline CDR1 and CDR2 sequences are LNHDA and SQIVND (reference sequence). This CDR3 reads CASSDPGQGNGNTIYF. The CDR3 DNA is TGTGCCAGTAGTGATCCGGGACAGGGGAACGGAAACACCATATATTTT.

This clone occurred once. This rearrangement joins TRBV9 to TRBJ1-1; maybe TRBD1 (5 bases). Trimming shortened V by 0 bases and J by 5 bases, and 11 bases separated the two germline ends. Germline values: CDR1 SGDLS, CDR2 YYNGEE. The CDR3 totals 14 residues. In nucleotides, the CDR3 is TGTGCCAGCAGCGTAGACCCGGGGGGGACTGAAGCTTTCTTT. Translating gives CASSVDPGGTEAFF.

The rearrangement joins TRBV18 to TRBJ1-4, with D maybe TRBD1 (5 bases). Trimming removed 2 bases at V and 3 bases at J, with 7 bases between. The CDR3 runs 14 residues. The V gene's germline CDR1 is KGHSH and CDR2 LQKENI. The CDR3 DNA reads as TGTGCCAGCTCACCAGGACAACCTAATGAAAAACTGTTTTTT. It is translated as CASSPGQPNEKLFF.

This chain joins TRBV19 and TRBJ2-3, with 11 bases that match TRBD2. After removal of 5 bases from V and 0 bases from J, the junction contained 1 base not matched to a gene. This CDR3 is built from 15 residues. Germline CDR1 LNHDA, CDR2 SQIVND (reference sequence). CDR3: CASSLAGGSTDTQYF. CDR3 nucleotides: TGTGCCAGTAGTCTAGCGGGGGGAAGCACAGATACGCAGTATTTT.

This chain connects TRBV3-1 (or the pseudogene TRBV3-2) to TRBJ1-2; 12 nucleotides match TRBD1. The trim removed 3 bases at V and 8 bases at J, leaving 4 bases unmatched. The CDR3 is 14 residues long. Germline V gives CDR1 LGHDT, CDR2 YNNKEL (reference sequence). CDR3 sequence (DNA): TGTGCCAGCAGCCAGGGACAGGGGGCGAGAGGCTACACCTTC. Its protein product is CASSQGQGARGYTF.

In the case of this clone: This may arise from a read error, as a much more abundant clone is one base away. The rearrangement links TRBV6-5 to TRBJ2-1; no definite D call. This CDR3 region has 11 residues. Trimming pared 6 bases from V and 4 bases from J, leaving 4 bases between. Germline CDR1 and CDR2: MNHEY and SVGAGI. CDR3 in DNA: TGTGCCAGCAGGGAGTACAATGAGCAGTTCTTC. It encodes CASREYNEQFF.

The chain is built from TRBV2 and TRBJ2-1; TRBD1 aligns across 10 bases. Per germline, CDR1 SNHLY and CDR2 FYNNEI. The CDR3 has 15 residues. Trimming removed 8 bases from V and 4 bases from J; junction bases left unmatched: 8. The CDR3 region is CASQAGTGVYNEQFF. As DNA, the CDR3 is TGTGCCAGCCAAGCAGGGACAGGGGTGTACAATGAGCAGTTCTTC.

V usage is TRBV5-1 and J usage is TRBJ2-1, with D tentatively TRBD2 (6 bases). The germline CDR1 and CDR2 sequences are SGHRS and YFSETQ. The CDR3 consists of 16 residues. Trimming stripped 0 bases from V and 4 bases from J, with 14 bases between. The CDR3 nucleotides are TGCGCCAGCAGCTTGGGCGGGCCTGGGGGGTACAATGAGCAGTTCTTC. It codes for CASSLGGPGGYNEQFF.

The chain links TRBV10-3 to TRBJ1-3; D gene unclear. Germline CDR1 ENHRY, CDR2 SYGVKD. V was clipped by 8 bases and J by 0 bases, with 8 bases between them. This CDR3 contains 13 residues. CDR3 DNA sequence: TGTGCCATCGCTGGGCCCTCTGGAAACACCATATATTTT. It specifies CAIAGPSGNTIYF.

The chain combines TRBV5-4 with TRBJ2-5; D call uncertain. From germline, CDR1 is SGHNT and CDR2 YYREEE (reference sequence). The V and J ends lost 0 bases and 2 bases respectively, with 8 bases between them. The CDR3 is 14 residues long. CDR3 residues: CASSLALRQETQYF. CDR3 DNA: TGTGCCAGCAGCTTGGCCCTCAGGCAAGAGACCCAGTACTTC.

The chain combines TRBV6-5 with TRBJ2-3; D uncertain. CDR3 length: 11 amino acids. Germline-derived CDR1 and CDR2 are MNHEY and SVGAGI. V lost 6 bases, J lost 4 bases, and 5 bases lay in between. CDR3 in amino acids: CASSSADTQYF. The DNA for the CDR3 is TGTGCCAGCAGCAGCGCAGATACGCAGTATTTT.

This sequence joins TRBV11-1 and TRBJ2-5; D perhaps matches TRBD2 (6 bases). V was trimmed by 2 bases and J by 5 bases, leaving 15 bases between them. This CDR3 comprises 15 residues. Germline V gene data show CDR1 as SGHAT and CDR2 as FQDESV (reference sequence). DNA of the CDR3: TGTGCCAGCAGCTTAAACTTTGGGGGGAGGGAGACCCAGTACTTC. Its translation is CASSLNFGGRETQYF.

There are a few counts of this clone. CDR3 in DNA: TGTGCCACCATTATACAGACCGCGCCCCAGCATTTT. This encodes CATIIQTAPQHF. V and J are TRBV24-1 and TRBJ1-5; D gene uncertain. The V gene lost 8 bases and the J gene lost 9 bases, with 13 bases spanning the gap. CDR1 KGHDR and CDR2 SFDVKD come from the germline V gene. This CDR3 is built from 12 residues.